This TCR beta chain was sequenced in a study of cytomegalovirus exposure and HLA in healthy donors. Primers: 60 Vbeta forward and 13 Jbeta reverse. Sequencing was performed with immunoSEQ multiplex PCR; in TCRdb, only in-frame clones are kept and a portion is missing. This sample's clone table lists roughly 65,000 clones. The junction had 9 bases not matched to a gene; V was cut back by 3 bases and J by 6 bases. Germline CDR1 reads KGHSH; CDR2 reads LQKENI. The CDR3 is made up of 15 amino acids. V gene TRBV18 combines with J gene TRBJ2-7, with TRBD1 matching over 9 bases. Sequencing was performed on PBMCs. The sequence was obtained from a boy under 18 in good health and CMV-seronegative. The CDR3 here is CASSPTLDRGGEQYF. The CDR3 DNA follows: TGTGCCAGCTCACCGACTCTGGACAGGGGAGGCGAGCAGTACTTC.